This T cell receptor (beta chain) was found in a study of shared clonotypes between healthy human individuals. Germline V gene sequence: CDR1 MDHEN, CDR2 SYDVKM. V lost 6 bases to trimming and J lost 2 bases, with 19 bases between them. The CDR3 runs 16 residues. CD8 cells regarded as naive lacked CD45RO, were positively chosen for CCR7, and omitted terminally differentiated effector memory CD45RA+ cells. Assay: immunoSEQ multiplex PCR; the TCRdb copy retains only in-frame clones and omits some. The data contain about 590,000 clones, nearly 97% of them seen just once; the ten biggest clones take up over 0.09%.

The clonotype was recovered from a young woman in good health. Sequencing used naive CD8+ T cells sorted from blood. This chain joins TRBV28 and TRBJ2-5; tentatively, D is TRBD1 (5 bases). The chain's CDR3 is CASSARGGAMQETQYF. The CDR3 nucleotides are TGTGCCAGCAGCGCCCGCGGTGGGGCGATGCAAGAGACCCAGTACTTC.